The 7 T cell receptor beta chains presented below share a single source sample, sequenced in a study of CD8 T cells in Susac syndrome (dated by TCRdb to about 2019). Receptors were amplified or captured by the immunoSEQ multiplex PCR assay. RNA was extracted using the RNeasy kit, and about 0.45 to 1 microgram was reverse transcribed with random hexamers. TCRdb passed the public sequencing reads through fastp at Q25 and MiXCR, retaining productive beta sequences. Rows with a matching CDR3 protein are joined into one entry that keeps the most common DNA and genes. A total of more than 100,000 distinct CDR3 sequences appear in this sample, 90% to 95% of them only once. Jointly, the top ten make up roughly 0.13% of the sample. The source material was CD4+ T cells from PBMCs. These receptors were collected from a human donor in good health.

The rearrangement joins TRBV18 to TRBJ2-7; D gene uncertain. V shed 5 bases and J shed 2 bases, with 22 bases lying between them. CDR1 and CDR2 (germline): KGHSH, LQKENI. The CDR3 contains 17 residues. The CDR3 DNA sequence: TGTGCCAGCTCATCGAGCATAACAACGGAGCATCCCTACGAGCAGTACTTC. This sequence encodes CASSSSITTEHPYEQYF. The entire variable domain, with the rest obtained from reference TRBV18 and TRBJ2-7, is as follows: NAGVMQNPRHLVRRRGQEARLRCSPMKGHSHVYWYRQLPEEGLKFMVYLQKENIIDESGMPKERFSAEFPKEGPSILRIQQVVRGDSAAYFCASSSSITTEHPYEQYFGPGTRLTVT.

The V and J genes are TRBV3-1 and TRBJ1-2; TRBD1 might be the D (6 bases). This CDR3 has 16 amino acids. Germline V gene lookup returns CDR1 LGHDT and CDR2 YNNKEL (reference sequence). V gave up 0 bases and J gave up 7 bases, with 18 bases separating them. The CDR3 protein is CASSQEQKGGVSGYTF. Written as DNA, the CDR3 is TGTGCCAGCAGCCAAGAGCAAAAAGGGGGAGTAAGTGGCTACACCTTC.

This clonotype was detected only once. V gene TRBV3-1 combines with J gene TRBJ2-1, with D perhaps TRBD2 (5 bases). The CDR3 is 15 residues long. The germline V gene encodes CDR1 LGHDT and CDR2 YNNKEL (reference sequence). V lost 6 bases, J lost 9 bases, and 21 bases lay in between. The CDR3 sequence: CASSLLGSSRGEQFF. In DNA, the CDR3 is TGTGCCAGCAGTCTTCTGGGGAGTTCCCGCGGTGAGCAGTTCTTC.

The chain employs TRBV6-5 and TRBJ1-1; D is undetermined. The germline CDR1 and CDR2 sequences are MNHEY and SVGAGI. Trimming shortened V by 2 bases and J by 0 bases, and 13 bases separated the two germline ends. The CDR3 is made up of 16 amino acids. CDR3 loop: CASSYGSSGVNTEAFF. DNA for the CDR3: TGTGCCAGCAGTTACGGGTCCTCAGGAGTGAACACTGAAGCTTTCTTT.

The chain employs TRBV7-2 and TRBJ1-2, with D tentatively TRBD1 (6 bases). V shed 5 bases and J shed 5 bases, with 12 bases lying between them. CDR1 and CDR2 from the germline V gene are SGHTA and FQGNSA. The CDR3 totals 13 residues. The CDR3 bases are TGTGCCAGCAGCCTCCAAGGACAGTATGGCTACACCTTC. The encoded protein is CASSLQGQYGYTF. Based on the CDR3 plus reference TRBV7-2 and TRBJ1-2, the full variable domain is GAGVSQSPSNKVTEKGKDVELRCDPISGHTALYWYRQSLGQGLEFLIYFQGNSAPDKSGLPSDRFSAERTGGSVSTLTIQRTQQEDSAVYLCASSLQGQYGYTFGSGTRLTVV.

This clonotype has a handful of counts. An end of the junction does not agree with germline; a read error may underlie this. This chain links TRBV7-6 with TRBJ2-7, with 10 bases aligning to TRBD1. Germline CDR1 and CDR2: SGHVS and FNYEAQ. The CDR3 extends over 15 amino acids. Written as DNA, the CDR3 is TGTGCTAGCAGCGTCGGGACAGGGGTCTCCTACGAGCAGTACTTC. Translation gives CASSVGTGVSYEQYF. Variable domain in full (rest from reference TRBV7-6 and TRBJ2-7): GAGVSQSPRYKVTKRGQDVALRCDPISGHVSLYWYRQALGQGPEFLTYFNYEAQQDKSGLPNDRFSAERPEGSISTLTIQRTEQRDSAMYRCASSVGTGVSYEQYFGPGTRLTVT.

The V gene is TRBV28, the J gene TRBJ2-7; TRBD2 might be the D (6 bases). The CDR3 length is 14 residues. Germline CDR1 and CDR2: MDHEN and SYDVKM. The V end lost 6 bases, the J end lost 1 base, and 13 bases lay between the germline ends. In nucleotides, the CDR3 is TGTGCCAGCAGCCTCCCCGGGAGTTCCTACGAGCAGTACTTC. Amino acid sequence: CASSLPGSSYEQYF.